The rows below give T cell receptor beta chains drawn from one sample of a study of OX40 agonist ivuxolimab in advanced cancers. Generated by immunoSEQ multiplex PCR, the TCRdb table keeps only in-frame clones and is missing some. Seen here are over 85,000 clones, around 83% observed once, and the top ten hold roughly 1.5%. The sequenced sample was CD4+ or CD8+ T cells sorted from blood, obtained in a trial of the OX40 agonist ivuxolimab. The source is an adult with an advanced solid tumor such as melanoma, head and neck, liver or kidney cancer. Both conserved end residues are part of each CDR3. Some rows mark clone size as missing; the rest say once, few, many or name a class of expanded clone.

v_gene: TRBV7-3
j_gene: TRBJ1-2
abundance: .
CDR3aa: CASSGARVPLGYTF

v_gene: TRBV27
j_gene: TRBJ1-5
abundance: few
CDR3aa: CASSLSHRAQPQHF

v_gene: TRBV5-1
j_gene: TRBJ1-2
abundance: medium-sized
CDR3aa: CASSLSSRGDGYTF

v_gene: TRBV14
j_gene: TRBJ2-7
abundance: .
CDR3aa: CASSQDDGYEQYF

v_gene: TRBV6-5
j_gene: TRBJ2-4
abundance: .
CDR3aa: CASSSPQGDIQYF

v_gene: TRBV6-5
j_gene: TRBJ1-2
abundance: .
CDR3aa: CASSGLTVLGGYTF

v_gene: TRBV7-2
j_gene: TRBJ1-1
abundance: .
CDR3aa: CASSLARGYEAFF

v_gene: TRBV15
j_gene: TRBJ2-7
abundance: .
CDR3aa: CATSPNRGYEQYF

v_gene: TRBV6-5
j_gene: TRBJ2-7
abundance: .
CDR3aa: CASRRGHSYEQYF

v_gene: TRBV9
j_gene: TRBJ2-3
abundance: .
CDR3aa: CASSGRTSLGTDTQYF

v_gene: TRBV12-5
j_gene: TRBJ2-7
abundance: .
CDR3aa: CASGRQGTSYEQYF

v_gene: TRBV7-2
j_gene: TRBJ1-6
abundance: once
CDR3aa: CASSLDPTSRSPLHF

v_gene: TRBV5-1
j_gene: TRBJ2-4
abundance: few
CDR3aa: CASSSGQGVHIQYF

v_gene: TRBV30
j_gene: TRBJ2-7
abundance: few
CDR3aa: CAWSRQINEQYF

v_gene: TRBV2
j_gene: TRBJ2-2
abundance: few
CDR3aa: CASSGEGGLNTGELFF

v_gene: TRBV5-1
j_gene: TRBJ2-1
abundance: .
CDR3aa: CASTPTRTGVLDEQFF

v_gene: TRBV30
j_gene: TRBJ2-7
abundance: .
CDR3aa: CAWSVVGDRNSYEQYF

v_gene: TRBV12-5
j_gene: TRBJ2-5
abundance: .
CDR3aa: CASGLAPLLETQYF

v_gene: TRBV9
j_gene: TRBJ2-5
abundance: .
CDR3aa: CASSADQWETQYF

v_gene: TRBV5-1
j_gene: TRBJ1-2
abundance: .
CDR3aa: CASREAGKDGYTF

v_gene: TRBV4-2
j_gene: TRBJ2-7
abundance: .
CDR3aa: CASSQMPGPYEQYF

v_gene: TRBV28
j_gene: TRBJ2-3
abundance: .
CDR3aa: CASRKYFTDTQYF

v_gene: TRBV7-2
j_gene: TRBJ1-2
abundance: once
CDR3aa: CASSLDTVPSYGYTF

v_gene: TRBV7-2
j_gene: TRBJ2-7
abundance: .
CDR3aa: CASSSNYEQYF

v_gene: TRBV6-6
j_gene: TRBJ2-1
abundance: .
CDR3aa: CATLSGGPYNEQFF

v_gene: TRBV5-1
j_gene: TRBJ1-5
abundance: .
CDR3aa: CASSLEGGANQPQHF

v_gene: TRBV11-2
j_gene: TRBJ2-1
abundance: .
CDR3aa: CASSPRPFDGGSGGDEQFF

v_gene: TRBV4-3
j_gene: TRBJ1-1
abundance: once
CDR3aa: CASSQGGDSWVTEAFF

v_gene: TRBV4-2
j_gene: TRBJ1-3
abundance: .
CDR3aa: CASSQERTGPSGNTIYF

v_gene: TRBV7-2
j_gene: TRBJ2-2
abundance: few
CDR3aa: CASSPTNTGELFF

v_gene: TRBV5-5
j_gene: TRBJ2-2
abundance: .
CDR3aa: CASSLRGGGTGELFF

v_gene: TRBV6-1
j_gene: TRBJ1-6
abundance: once
CDR3aa: CASSSSDSLNSPLHF

v_gene: TRBV9
j_gene: TRBJ2-1
abundance: .
CDR3aa: CASSVGPSGRSNEQFF

v_gene: TRBV2
j_gene: TRBJ1-2
abundance: .
CDR3aa: CASKAQGLGNYGYTF

v_gene: TRBV27
j_gene: TRBJ1-4
abundance: once
CDR3aa: CASSAGQGANEKLFF

v_gene: TRBV28
j_gene: TRBJ2-7
abundance: many
CDR3aa: CAIRRTSASYEQYF

v_gene: TRBV4-3
j_gene: TRBJ1-3
abundance: once
CDR3aa: CASSPLAGGTNTIYF

v_gene: TRBV28
j_gene: TRBJ1-2
abundance: .
CDR3aa: CASSLSSGAVSYGYTF

v_gene: TRBV10-2
j_gene: TRBJ2-1
abundance: few
CDR3aa: CASSEAVNEQFF

v_gene: TRBV6-5
j_gene: TRBJ1-6
abundance: few
CDR3aa: CASNRGQGRTPLHF

v_gene: TRBV11-2
j_gene: TRBJ2-7
abundance: .
CDR3aa: CASSLRHSGPYEQYF

v_gene: TRBV18
j_gene: TRBJ2-2
abundance: .
CDR3aa: CASSPIRGNTGELFF